The source of this TCR beta chain is a study of identical twins. Points from the study as a whole: Out-of-frame sharing of TCR alpha in monozygotic twins was underestimated by models.

This clonotype was observed at least ten times. Its antigen is as yet unknown. The CDR3 is 15 residues long. Trimming at V came to 4 bases and at J to 4 bases, leaving 7 bases not matched to a gene. Germline V gene data show CDR1 as SGHRS and CDR2 as YFSETQ. TCRdb passed the 5' RACE reads through MiXCR, listing each CDR3 protein once. There are over 550,000 distinct CDR3 sequences in the sample; about 7.1% occur only once, and less than 2% lies in the top ten. The sample was also linked to a second study, of yellow fever vaccine responses in identical twins.

The chain links TRBV5-1 to TRBJ1-4, with 7 nucleotides matching TRBD1. The sequence derives from a woman younger than 35 in good health. The sample comprised PBMCs. The CDR3 DNA follows: TGCGCCAGCAGCGACAGGGACAGACATAATGAAAAACTGTTTTTT. This sequence encodes CASSDRDRHNEKLFF.